This TCR beta chain was sequenced in a study of blood T cell repertoires in COVID-19. In the original workflow: Researchers report that nucleated cell counts were estimated from reference gene primer amplification. Libraries were prepared by immunoSEQ multiplex PCR; TCRdb keeps only in-frame clonotypes and omits some of them. V, J and clone size are taken as reported in that table, and D and trimming were inferred from the DNA itself. The repertoire has about 180,000 clones, over 80% of them found once; the top ten carry 1.5% to 2%. The V gene end was trimmed by 6 bases and the J gene end by 5 bases; junction bases not matched to a gene: 14. The CDR3 totals 17 residues. CDR1 is MNHEY and CDR2 is SVGEGT in the germline V gene.

The sequencing input was peripheral blood. This chain uses TRBV6-2 or TRBV6-3 with TRBJ2-3, with 10 bases that match TRBD2. The sequence came from a woman aged 50 to 60 with acute or convalescent COVID-19. DNA for the CDR3: TGTGCCAGCAGCCGACGGTCCAGCGGGGGGGCCGAAGATACGCAGTATTTT. Amino acids: CASSRRSSGGAEDTQYF.